This passage covers 27 T cell receptor beta chains from one sample sequenced in a study of cytomegalovirus exposure and HLA in healthy donors. The PCR made use of 60 Vbeta and 13 Jbeta primers. Only in-frame clones appear in the TCRdb table, and some are missing; sequencing was by immunoSEQ multiplex PCR. The data show about 82,000 clones, around 10% seen once. Sequencing was carried out using PBMCs. Receptors were obtained from a man in his sixties in good health and CMV-seropositive.

The chain recombines TRBV7-2 with TRBJ2-1, with a possible D match to TRBD1 (7 bases). This CDR3 has 15 amino acids. The germline V gene encodes CDR1 SGHTA and CDR2 FQGNSA. Trimming stripped 3 bases from V and 6 bases from J, with 15 bases between. CDR3 DNA: TGTGCCAGCAGCTTCCCAGGGGGGCCGCGCAATGAGCAGTTCTTC. Encoded protein: CASSFPGGPRNEQFF.

This clone appeared a few times. This chain connects TRBV6-1 to TRBJ1-1, with D maybe TRBD1 (6 bases). CDR3 length: 16 amino acids. V shed 1 base and J shed 2 bases, with 14 bases lying between them. Germline V lookup: CDR1 MNHNS, CDR2 SASEGT. The CDR3: CASSEVKGQFNTEAFF. The DNA of the CDR3 is TGTGCCAGCAGTGAAGTTAAGGGACAATTCAACACTGAAGCTTTCTTT.

V is TRBV27 and J is TRBJ2-3, with 10 positions matching TRBD2. Germline trimming cut 5 bases from V and 2 bases from J; bases unmatched to any gene: 7. This CDR3 has 16 residues. The germline V gene has CDR1 MNHEY and CDR2 SMNVEV (reference sequence). The CDR3 loop reads CASSATSGSFTDTQYF. The CDR3 DNA reads TGTGCCAGCAGTGCGACTAGCGGGTCTTTCACAGATACGCAGTATTTT.

This clone came up a few times. The chain carries TRBV7-2 and TRBJ2-2; D is possibly TRBD2 (5 bases). In germline, CDR1 is SGHTA, CDR2 FQGNSA. The length of the CDR3 is 16 residues. V was shortened by 2 bases and J by 4 bases, with 14 bases between the two germline ends. In DNA form, the CDR3 reads TGTGCCAGCAGCTTATTCACGGGGAAGGTCACCGGGGAGCTGTTTTTT. Translating gives CASSLFTGKVTGELFF.

The chain carries TRBV28 and TRBJ2-1, with 14 bases that match TRBD2. The V gene end was trimmed by 6 bases and the J gene end by 10 bases; junction bases not matched to a gene: 11. The CDR3 runs 16 residues. Germline V gene sequence: CDR1 MDHEN, CDR2 SYDVKM. CDR3 bases: TGTGCCAGCAGCCTACTTCGGACTAGCGGGAGGTTGGAGCAGTTCTTC. Protein: CASSLLRTSGRLEQFF.

In DNA form, the CDR3 reads TGCGCCAGCAGCAGGACAGGGGGCGATCAGCCCCAGCATTTT. Its protein product is CASSRTGGDQPQHF. This rearrangement joins TRBV5-1 to TRBJ1-5; TRBD1 aligns across 11 bases. Trimming at V came to 4 bases and at J to 5 bases, leaving 2 bases not matched to a gene. The CDR3 sequence is 14 residues long. CDR1 and CDR2 (germline): SGHRS, YFSETQ.

The V call is TRBV10-3, the J call TRBJ2-1; D might be TRBD2 (5 bases). The CDR3 covers 14 residues. From germline, CDR1 is ENHRY and CDR2 SYGVKD. Trimming took 11 bases from V and 0 from J, leaving 14 bases between them. DNA for the CDR3: TGTGCCGCGCAAGCGGTTAGCTCCTACAATGAGCAGTTCTTC. This gives the protein CAAQAVSSYNEQFF.

The chain is built from TRBV5-1 and TRBJ2-5; 12 positions match TRBD1. The V and J ends lost 3 bases and 5 bases, in that order; junction bases with no gene match: 2. The CDR3 runs to 14 residues. Germline V lookup: CDR1 SGHRS, CDR2 YFSETQ. CDR3: CASSSGQGAETQYF. CDR3 DNA: TGCGCCAGCAGCTCGGGACAGGGGGCCGAGACCCAGTACTTC.

The CDR3 DNA follows: TGCGCCAGCCAGGCAGCGGGAGTGGACGAGCAGTACTTC. Translation: CASQAAGVDEQYF. V usage is TRBV5-1 and J usage is TRBJ2-5; TRBD2 agrees at 8 bases. The end of the DNA aligns better with TRBJ2-7, so the J call may be wrong. Germline CDR1 SGHRS, CDR2 YFSETQ. The CDR3 spans 13 residues.

CDR3 residues: CASSRFAGLNTDTQYF. The CDR3 DNA reads as TGTGCCAGCAGCCGATTCGCGGGGCTAAACACAGATACGCAGTATTTT. The V and J genes are TRBV5-8 and TRBJ2-3, with D possibly TRBD2 on 6 matching bases. Trimming took off 4 bases at V and 2 bases at J, with 17 bases between the two ends. CDR3 length: 16 amino acids. Germline-derived CDR1 and CDR2 are SGHTS and YDEGEE.

The chain employs TRBV7-2 and TRBJ1-5; D possibly corresponds to TRBD1 (6 bases). Germline CDR1 reads SGHTA; CDR2 reads FQGNSA. CDR3 length: 14 residues. Trimming shortened V by 5 bases and J by 5 bases, and 13 bases separated the two germline ends. CDR3 region: CASSEYRVDQPQHF. The CDR3 bases are TGTGCCAGCAGCGAGTACAGGGTGGATCAGCCCCAGCATTTT.

V gene TRBV13 combines with J gene TRBJ2-3, with 12 bases identical to TRBD2. Germline V gene sequence: CDR1 PRHDT, CDR2 FYEKMQ (reference sequence). This CDR3 is 16 amino acids long. The ends lost 2 bases at V and 7 bases at J; junction bases unmatched: 7. Here the CDR3 DNA reads TGTGCCAGCAGCTTACGGGCTAGCGGGGGGGAAAATACGCAGTATTTT. Its protein product is CASSLRASGGENTQYF.

This clone was picked up a small number of times. The rearrangement links TRBV5-8 to TRBJ2-2; 7 bases fit TRBD1. CDR3 length: 18 amino acids. Germline V gene data show CDR1 as SGHTS and CDR2 as YDEGEE. The V gene end was trimmed by 4 bases and the J gene end by 0 bases; junction bases not matched to a gene: 12. The CDR3 DNA sequence: TGTGCCAGCAGCCCCACCTCGGGGCAGGGGGCGAACACCGGGGAGCTGTTTTTT. Translation gives CASSPTSGQGANTGELFF.

This rearrangement joins TRBV30 to TRBJ1-1; D remains unclear. CDR1 and CDR2 from the germline V gene are GTSNPN and SVGIG (reference sequence). The V gene lost 0 bases and the J gene lost 5 bases, with 4 bases spanning the gap. The CDR3 spans 11 residues. In nucleotides, the CDR3 is TGTGCCTGGAGTGTACAGACTGAAGCTTTCTTT. This codes for CAWSVQTEAFF.

There are a few counts of this clone. This chain links TRBV2 with TRBJ1-6; D uncertain. The CDR3 is 12 amino acids. Germline V gene sequence: CDR1 SNHLY, CDR2 FYNNEI. Trimming stripped 3 bases from V and 13 bases from J, with 10 bases between. The CDR3: CASSERVSPLHF. The CDR3 DNA sequence: TGTGCCAGCAGTGAGCGGGTGAGTCCCCTCCACTTT.

This clone was detected only a few times. The conserved final phenylalanine or tryptophan is absent from the CDR3, which likely points to a read error. The J gene is TRBJ1-2, the V gene TRBV6-1; D gene unclear. The V end was cut by 2 bases, the J end by 3 bases, with 7 bases between. There are 13 residues in the CDR3. Germline loops: CDR1 MNHNS, CDR2 SASEGT. This CDR3 is CASSESGDYGYTV. The CDR3 DNA is TGTGCCAGCAGTGAATCCGGGGACTATGGCTACACCGTC.

This clone occurred a few times. The chain has TRBV6-6 and TRBJ2-5; unclear D gene. There are 13 residues in the CDR3. V lost 6 bases and J 7 bases, leaving 15 bases between the germline ends. Germline V gene data show CDR1 as MNHNY and CDR2 as SVGAGI (reference sequence). The CDR3 coding sequence is TGTGCCAGCAGCCCAGGCGCCGCGATGACCCAGTACTTC. The encoded protein is CASSPGAAMTQYF.

J is TRBJ2-7 and V is TRBV5-6; D is perhaps TRBD2 (6 bases). The CDR3 runs to 14 residues. Germline V gives CDR1 SGHDT, CDR2 YYEEEE. Trimming stripped 4 bases from V and 0 bases from J, with 11 bases between. The CDR3 bases are TGTGCCAGCAGCGTTGGAGGGGACTCCTACGAGCAGTACTTC. Its translation: CASSVGGDSYEQYF. Variable domain in full (rest from reference TRBV5-6 and TRBJ2-7): DAGVTQSPTHLIKTRGQQVTLRCSPKSGHDTVSWYQQALGQGPQFIFQYYEEEERQRGNFPDRFSGHQFPNYSSELNVNALLLGDSALYLCASSVGGDSYEQYFGPGTRLTVT.

This clone was detected a few times. The CDR3 here is CASSLAPQAYEQYV. The CDR3, as DNA: TGCGCCAGCAGCTTGGCCCCACAGGCCTACGAGCAGTACGTC. The gene calls are TRBV5-1 and TRBJ2-7; possibly TRBD1 for D (5 bases). V dropped 0 bases and J dropped 2 bases, with 9 bases sitting between them. Germline CDR1 is SGHRS and CDR2 is YFSETQ. The CDR3 has 14 amino acids.

This rearrangement joins TRBV9 to TRBJ1-2; D may be TRBD1 (5 bases). Germline CDR1 and CDR2: SGDLS and YYNGEE. V gave up 6 bases and J gave up 4 bases, with 22 bases separating them. The CDR3 covers 16 residues. CDR3 bases: TGTGCCAGCAACCAAGGGGCCGCCCTAGGGGCCTATGGCTACACCTTC. This gives the protein CASNQGAALGAYGYTF.

This clone was counted a few times. The rearrangement links TRBV28 to TRBJ1-6; D not certain. CDR1 is MDHEN, CDR2 SYDVKM, per germline. V lost 4 bases, J lost 0 bases, and 10 bases lay in between. CDR3 size: 16 residues. The CDR3, as DNA: TGTGCCAGCAGTTCCCGGACTGACTCCTATAATTCACCCCTCCACTTT. Translating it yields CASSSRTDSYNSPLHF.

This clone was picked up a small number of times. This chain connects TRBV29-1 to TRBJ1-1; D remains unclear. The CDR3 contains 11 residues. Trimming cost V 4 bases and J 5 bases, with 8 bases left between them. Germline CDR1 is SQVTM and CDR2 is ANQGSEA. The CDR3 protein is CSVVGETEAFF. CDR3 nucleotides: TGCAGCGTTGTCGGGGAGACTGAAGCTTTCTTT.

This clone has more than one count but fewer than ten. Here the CDR3 DNA reads TGTGCCAGCAGGGGGCTTGACACCGGGGAGCTGTTTTTT. Amino acids: CASRGLDTGELFF. The rearrangement links TRBV27 to TRBJ2-2; D might be TRBD1 (5 bases). CDR1 is MNHEY and CDR2 is SMNVEV in the germline V gene (reference sequence). The CDR3 has 13 amino acids. With 6 bases removed from V and 3 bases from J, the gap between germline ends came to 8 bases.

The chain uses TRBV7-8 and TRBJ1-1; 8 bases match TRBD1. The V segment lost 2 bases and the J segment 4 bases; nucleotides outside the gene matches: 6. Germline CDR1 reads SGHVS; CDR2 reads FQNEAQ. The CDR3 is 15 residues long. The CDR3 region is CASSLWGGTGTEAFF. The CDR3, as DNA: TGTGCCAGCAGCTTATGGGGAGGGACAGGCACTGAAGCTTTCTTT.

This chain uses TRBV9 with TRBJ2-3, with 7 bases fitting TRBD1. CDR3 length: 15 amino acids. Germline CDR1 is SGDLS and CDR2 is YYNGEE. After removal of 0 bases from V and 6 bases from J, the junction contained 7 bases not matched to a gene. The CDR3 here is CASSVVRDSGDTQYF. The CDR3 DNA is TGTGCCAGCAGCGTAGTTAGGGACAGTGGTGATACGCAGTATTTT. Combining the CDR3 with reference TRBV9 and TRBJ2-3 gives the whole variable domain DSGVTQTPKHLITATGQRVTLRCSPRSGDLSVYWYQQSLDQGLQFLIQYYNGEERAKGNILERFSAQQFPDLHSELNLSSLELGDSALYFCASSVVRDSGDTQYFGPGTRLTVL.

This clone was recorded once. This chain connects TRBV5-1 to TRBJ1-2; D may be TRBD1 (6 bases). Germline values: CDR1 SGHRS, CDR2 YFSETQ. The CDR3 consists of 14 residues. V was clipped by 1 base and J by 2 bases, with 9 bases between them. CDR3 protein: CASSLSGGNYGYTF. The CDR3 DNA reads TGCGCCAGCAGCTTGAGCGGGGGCAACTATGGCTACACCTTC.

This clone was counted between two and nine times. The chain uses TRBV15 and TRBJ1-1; TRBD1 is a possible D gene (5 bases). V shed 3 bases and J shed 5 bases, with 13 bases lying between them. The CDR3 length is 14 residues. Germline V lookup: CDR1 LNHNV, CDR2 YYDKDF (reference sequence). CDR3 DNA: TGTGCCACCAGCAGTCGACAGCTGGAAACTGAAGCTTTCTTT. Translation: CATSSRQLETEAFF.